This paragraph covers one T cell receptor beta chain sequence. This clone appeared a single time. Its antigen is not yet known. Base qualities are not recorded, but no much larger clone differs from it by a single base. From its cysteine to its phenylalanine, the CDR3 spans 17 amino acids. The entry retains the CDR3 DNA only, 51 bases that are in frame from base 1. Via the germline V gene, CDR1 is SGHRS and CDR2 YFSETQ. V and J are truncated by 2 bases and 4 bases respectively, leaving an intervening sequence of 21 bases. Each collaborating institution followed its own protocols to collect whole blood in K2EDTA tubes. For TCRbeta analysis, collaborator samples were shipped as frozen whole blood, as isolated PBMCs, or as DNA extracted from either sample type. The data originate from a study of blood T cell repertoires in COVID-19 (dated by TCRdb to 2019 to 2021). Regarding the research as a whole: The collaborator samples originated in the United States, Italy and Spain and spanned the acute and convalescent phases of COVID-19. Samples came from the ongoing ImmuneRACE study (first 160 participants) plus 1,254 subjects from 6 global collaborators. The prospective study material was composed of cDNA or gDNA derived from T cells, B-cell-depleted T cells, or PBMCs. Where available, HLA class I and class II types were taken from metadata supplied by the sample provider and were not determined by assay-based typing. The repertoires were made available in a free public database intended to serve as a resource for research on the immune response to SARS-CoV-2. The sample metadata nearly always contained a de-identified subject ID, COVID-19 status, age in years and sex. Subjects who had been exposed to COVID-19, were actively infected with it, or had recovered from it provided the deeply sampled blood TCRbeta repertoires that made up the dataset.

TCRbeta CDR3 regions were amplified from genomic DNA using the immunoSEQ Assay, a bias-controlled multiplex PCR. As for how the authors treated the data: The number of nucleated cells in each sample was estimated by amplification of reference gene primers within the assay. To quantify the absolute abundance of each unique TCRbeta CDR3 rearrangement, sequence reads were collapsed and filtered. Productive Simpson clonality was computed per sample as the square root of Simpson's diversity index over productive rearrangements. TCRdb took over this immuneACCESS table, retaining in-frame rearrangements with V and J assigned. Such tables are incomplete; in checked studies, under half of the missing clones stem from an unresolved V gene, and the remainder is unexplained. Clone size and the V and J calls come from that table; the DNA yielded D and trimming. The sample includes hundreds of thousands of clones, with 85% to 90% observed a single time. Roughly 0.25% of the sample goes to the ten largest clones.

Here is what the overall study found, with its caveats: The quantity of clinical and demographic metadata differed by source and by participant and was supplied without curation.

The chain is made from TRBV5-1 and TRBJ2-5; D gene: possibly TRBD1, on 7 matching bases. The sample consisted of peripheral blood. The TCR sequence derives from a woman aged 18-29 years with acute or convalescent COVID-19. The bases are TGCGCCAGCAGCTTTCTGGGAGGACAGGTACAGGGAGAGACCCAGTACTTC. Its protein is CASSFLGGQVQGETQYF.